This is a list of T cell receptor beta chains from one sample in a study of read filtering for tumor transcriptome and immune sequencing. TCRdb passed the reads through MiXCR, listing each CDR3 protein once. The sample includes some 43,000 distinct CDR3 sequences, about an eighth of them seen just once. The specimen was a population of CD138-negative cells sorted from bone marrow. The receptors shown here come from a donor at least 40 years old with multiple myeloma. The CDR3 runs from the conserved cysteine through the conserved F or W. Each record gives: J gene, clone size, V gene, D gene, CDR3 DNA, CDR3 protein. D genes are given only for firm matches. The size field is filled for only some rows; it gives once, few, many or a size class.

>TRBJ2-1|many|TRBV29-1|.
TGCAGCACCTTTGTCCAGGGGAGTAGGGAGCAGTTCTTC
CSTFVQGSREQFF
>TRBJ2-3|.|TRBV7-7|TRBD2
TGTGCTAGCAGCTTCGGACTAGCGGTAGATACGCAGTATTTT
CASSFGLAVDTQYF
>TRBJ1-1|many|TRBV29-1|.
TGCAGCGTTGTGGGTCGTAGTGAAGCTTTCTTT
CSVVGRSEAFF
>TRBJ2-7|many|TRBV5-1|TRBD2
TGCGCCAGCAGATCCAGGACTAGCGGGGGCTACGAGCAGTACTTC
CASRSRTSGGYEQYF
>TRBJ2-6|many|TRBV3-1|.
TGTGCCAGCAGCCAATCCGCTGGGGCCAACGTCCTGACTTTC
CASSQSAGANVLTF
>TRBJ2-7|.|TRBV6-2/TRBV6-3|TRBD2
TGTGCCAGCAGGAGTGGACTAGCGGGAGCCCTGCACGAGCAGTACTTC
CASRSGLAGALHEQYF
>TRBJ2-1|hyperexpanded|TRBV20-1|.
TGCAGTGCTAGAGACCCGGCGCGGGGAGCTGACGATGAGCAGTTCTTC
CSARDPARGADDEQFF
>TRBJ2-3|many|TRBV7-2|TRBD1
TGTGCCAGCAGCTTAGCGGGGACAGGGGTGATCGATACGCAGTATTTT
CASSLAGTGVIDTQYF
>TRBJ2-4|many|TRBV24-1|.
TGTGCCACCAGAGCGGACAAGGTCAAGAGGGGAGGCATTCAGTACTTC
CATRADKVKRGGIQYF
>TRBJ1-1|few|TRBV30|.
TGTGCCTGGGGTGGACAGAACACTGAAGCTTTCTTT
CAWGGQNTEAFF
>TRBJ2-5|many|TRBV7-9|.
TGTGCCAGCAGCTTAGGGACAGTTGAAGAGACCCAGTACTTC
CASSLGTVEETQYF
>TRBJ2-1|many|TRBV11-1|.
TGTGCCAGCAGCTTACTGGGCCCAATGGCAAATGAGCAGTTCTTC
CASSLLGPMANEQFF
>TRBJ2-5|many|TRBV20-1|.
TGCAGTGCTAGTTTGAGTGAGACCCAGTACTTC
CSASLSETQYF
>TRBJ1-1|many|TRBV7-9|.
TGTGCCAGCAGCTTAATGCAGGGGCAGAACACTGAAGCTTTCTTT
CASSLMQGQNTEAFF
>TRBJ2-3|many|TRBV20-1|TRBD1
TGCAGTGCTAGAGATCCAGGACAGGGGGGCATAGATACGCAGTATTTT
CSARDPGQGGIDTQYF
>TRBJ2-7|.|TRBV6-2/TRBV6-3|.
TGTGCCAGCAGTTACGGTAGGTCATGGTACTTC
CASSYGRSWYF
>TRBJ2-4|few|TRBV5-1|.
TGCGCCAGCAGCTTGCGGGACCAAAACATTCAGTACTTC
CASSLRDQNIQYF
>TRBJ2-5|many|TRBV28|.
TGTGCCAGCAGTCGGGGGTTAGCGGCACAAGAGACCCAGTACTTC
CASSRGLAAQETQYF
>TRBJ2-1|many|TRBV2|TRBD1
TGTGCCAGCAATTCACAGGGGGGTGAGCAGTTCTTC
CASNSQGGEQFF
>TRBJ2-3|many|TRBV7-9|TRBD2
TGTGCCAGCAGTTTTCGGACTAGCGGCTCCACAGATACGCAGTATTTT
CASSFRTSGSTDTQYF
>TRBJ2-2|many|TRBV6-2/TRBV6-3|.
TGTGCCAGCAGTTACCGAGGGGGTTCCGGGGAGCTGTTTTTT
CASSYRGGSGELFF
>TRBJ2-5|.|TRBV7-9|TRBD2
TGTGCCAGCAGCTCTAGCGGGACTCAAGAGACCCAGTACTTC
CASSSSGTQETQYF
>TRBJ2-1|many|TRBV11-2|TRBD2
TGTGCCAGCAGCATAACCCCGGGACTAGCGGGAGAGAATGAGCAGTTCTTC
CASSITPGLAGENEQFF
>TRBJ2-1|.|TRBV28|.
TGTACCAGCAGTTGGCTTGAGAGGGAATACAATGAGCAGTTCTTT
CTSSWLEREYNEQFF
>TRBJ2-1|many|TRBV20-1|.
TGCAGTGCTAGAGAGGGCGATGAGCAGTTCTTC
CSAREGDEQFF
>TRBJ2-1|many|TRBV6-4|.
TGTGCCAGCAGCCCCGGCGGAGGGGAATACAATGAGCAGTTCTTC
CASSPGGGEYNEQFF
>TRBJ2-7|many|TRBV4-2|TRBD1
TGTGCCAGCAGCCAGCAGACAGGGGCCAACTCCTACGAGCAGTACTTC
CASSQQTGANSYEQYF
>TRBJ2-7|many|TRBV3-1|.
TGTGCCAGCAGCCAAGAAGCCTTGCGCGCGCAGTACTTC
CASSQEALRAQYF
>TRBJ2-1|many|TRBV6-1|.
TGTGCCAGCAGTGAAGCACAAACTAGGACCTCCTACAATGAGCAGTTCTTC
CASSEAQTRTSYNEQFF
>TRBJ2-5|many|TRBV9|TRBD2
TGTGCCAGCAGCGTAGTGCGGGAGGGCCTGGAGACCCAGTACTTC
CASSVVREGLETQYF
>TRBJ2-7|.|TRBV7-9|TRBD2
TGTGCCAGCAGCTTAGGTCCTAGCGGGTCCTACGAGCAGTACTTC
CASSLGPSGSYEQYF
>TRBJ2-7|many|TRBV7-9|TRBD1
TGTGCCAGCAGCTCGGGACAGTCACCCTACGAGCAGTACTTC
CASSSGQSPYEQYF
>TRBJ2-7|.|TRBV4-2|.
TGTGCCAGCAGCCAAGAGCTCGCTAGATCCTACGAGCAGTACTTC
CASSQELARSYEQYF
>TRBJ2-2|many|TRBV5-5|.
TGTGCCAGCAGCTTGACGGGGCTTAACCGGAACACCGGGGAGCTGTTTTTT
CASSLTGLNRNTGELFF
>TRBJ2-7|.|TRBV7-2|.
TGTGCCAGCAGCTTAGTACCAGCAGTGACCTACGAGCAGTACTTC
CASSLVPAVTYEQYF
>TRBJ2-1|many|TRBV4-2|.
TGTGCCAGCAGCCAGGGCAGGGTCCAGGACAATGAGCAGTTCTTC
CASSQGRVQDNEQFF
>TRBJ2-3|many|TRBV4-3|.
TGCGCCAGCAGCGTAGCTGGAGGGGTAGCAGATACGCAGTATTTT
CASSVAGGVADTQYF
>TRBJ2-1|many|TRBV7-2|.
TGTGCCAGCAGCTCGTACGTAGGACTTGGTAATGAGCAGTTCTTC
CASSSYVGLGNEQFF
>TRBJ1-3|many|TRBV20-1|.
TGCAGTGCTAGAGATCGAGAGGCAGCGATCTCTGGAAACACCATATATTTT
CSARDREAAISGNTIYF
>TRBJ2-5|many|TRBV2|.
TGTGCCAGCAGTCTCATGAACCAAGAGACCCAGTACTTC
CASSLMNQETQYF
>TRBJ2-3|.|TRBV6-5|.
TGTGCCAGCAGTTATGGGCAGGGGCTAGATACGCAGTATTTT
CASSYGQGLDTQYF
>TRBJ2-4|many|TRBV11-2|TRBD2
TGTGCCAGCAGCTTAGTTCGGGCTAGCGGTAACATTCAGTACTTC
CASSLVRASGNIQYF
>TRBJ2-1|many|TRBV19|.
TGTGCCAGTAGTATCGGTGGCTCAGAACATTTAAATGAGCAGTTCTTC
CASSIGGSEHLNEQFF